This TCR beta chain emerged from a study of T cells in Graves' hyperthyroidism and ophthalmopathy. The CDR3 extends over 13 amino acids. V lost 6 bases to trimming and J lost 2 bases, with 10 bases between them. This clonotype was detected many times. From RNA transcripts, TCR beta CDR3 regions were amplified. First-round RT-PCR targeting the TCR CDR3 was performed with the HTBI primer set. One entry per CDR3 protein, called by TCRdb with MiXCR from the multiplex PCR reads. The sample includes some 350,000 distinct CDR3 sequences, roughly 15% of them seen just once. The TCR originated in a woman aged 60-75 years with Graves' ophthalmopathy. This rearrangement joins TRBV12-3 or TRBV12-4 to TRBJ2-5; D is unclear. Sequencing was performed on blood. CDR3 loop: CASSIYRQETQYF. In DNA form, the CDR3 reads TGTGCCAGCAGCATCTATAGGCAAGAGACCCAGTACTTC.